These 20 T cell receptor beta chains share one sample of origin, sequenced in a study of neurological immune-mediated disorders (dated by TCRdb to the late 2010s). Library method: 5' RACE. Data came from an Illumina HiSeq 2500. Clones were called with MiXCR by TCRdb after fastp trimmed the public reads at Q25, and only in-frame beta chains were retained. Each CDR3 protein appears once, grouped with its most common genes and DNA. The sample table shows roughly 100,000 distinct CDR3 sequences, and 3% to 4.5% are seen once. The ten largest clones capture 5% to 6.5% of the sample. Sequenced sample: PBMCs. These receptors all come from a woman younger than 35 with multiple sclerosis.

At least ten counts were recorded for this clonotype. This sequence joins TRBV7-8 and TRBJ2-5; possibly TRBD1 for D (7 bases). Trimming removed 5 bases from V and 6 bases from J, with 19 bases in between. The germline CDR1 and CDR2 sequences are SGHVS and FQNEAQ. The CDR3 covers 15 residues. The CDR3 loop is CASSQLGGGAQTQYF. The CDR3 DNA follows: TGTGCCAGCAGCCAACTCGGAGGGGGCGCACAGACCCAGTACTTC.

A remark on this clonotype: This could be a read error, since a much larger clone is one nucleotide away. This chain connects TRBV4-2 to TRBJ2-3; possibly TRBD2 for D (5 bases). Germline assignment: CDR1 LGHNA and CDR2 YNFKEQ. The CDR3 runs 16 residues. The CDR3 DNA follows: TGTGCCAGCAGCCTGGAAGGTTTGAGCGGCACAGATAAGCAGTATTTT. Translation: CASSLEGLSGTDKQYF.

This clonotype appeared many times. The V and J genes are TRBV6-2 or TRBV6-3 and TRBJ2-5; D unclear. Germline CDR1 is MNHEY and CDR2 is SVGEGT. V dropped 4 bases and J dropped 1 base, with 4 bases sitting between them. This CDR3 has 12 amino acids. The CDR3 is CASSSRQETQYF. In DNA form, the CDR3 reads TGTGCCAGCAGTTCCCGCCAAGAGACCCAGTACTTC.

In this sample, this clonotype turned up many times. The V and J genes are TRBV5-1 and TRBJ2-2; 10 bases are a match to TRBD2. V lost 4 bases, J lost 1 base, and 4 bases stayed unmatched. The CDR3 runs to 16 residues. Germline V gene sequence: CDR1 SGHRS, CDR2 YFSETQ. DNA of the CDR3: TGCGCCAGCAGCCCGAGGACTAGCGGGAACACCGGGGAGCTGTTTTTT. This codes for CASSPRTSGNTGELFF.

This clonotype has a count of ten or more. The chain recombines TRBV5-1 with TRBJ1-1; tentatively, D is TRBD1 (6 bases). V gave up 0 bases and J gave up 2 bases, with 11 bases separating them. The CDR3 sequence is 15 residues long. Germline V gives CDR1 SGHRS, CDR2 YFSETQ. This CDR3 is CASSLVEGGNTEAFF. Written as DNA, the CDR3 is TGCGCCAGCAGCTTGGTAGAGGGGGGCAACACTGAAGCTTTCTTT.

This clonotype was recorded many times. The rearrangement joins TRBV20-1 to TRBJ2-2; TRBD2 matches at 8 bases. Germline V CDR1 and CDR2: DFQATT, SNEGSKA (reference sequence). V was clipped by 3 bases and J by 1 base; unmatched bases: 16. This CDR3 comprises 19 residues. The CDR3 spells CSARKAGEGSGGNTGELFF. In nucleotides, the CDR3 is TGCAGTGCTAGGAAAGCTGGCGAGGGGAGCGGGGGGAACACCGGGGAGCTGTTTTTT.

This clonotype showed up many times. The V and J genes are TRBV3-1 and TRBJ2-1, with 11 bases fitting TRBD2. CDR1 is LGHDT and CDR2 is YNNKEL in the germline V gene (reference sequence). The CDR3 has 15 residues. The V segment lost 4 bases and the J segment 3 bases; nucleotides outside the gene matches: 2. Written as DNA, the CDR3 is TGTGCCAGCAGCCGAACTAGCGGGGGCTACAATGAGCAGTTCTTC. Translated: CASSRTSGGYNEQFF.

The sample holds many counts of this clonotype. The CDR3 coding sequence is TGCGCCAGCAGCGCCTGGACGGAGATGAACACTGAAGCTTTCTTT. This translates into CASSAWTEMNTEAFF. This chain connects TRBV5-1 to TRBJ1-1; no clear D. Germline CDR1 SGHRS, CDR2 YFSETQ. With 4 bases removed from V and 0 bases from J, the gap between germline ends came to 13 bases. The CDR3 loop spans 15 amino acids.

This clonotype was seen at least ten times. The V call is TRBV6-1, the J call TRBJ2-7, with 11 bases fitting TRBD1. The junction had 12 bases not matched to a gene; V was cut back by 7 bases and J by 4 bases. This CDR3 has 16 amino acids. Germline V CDR1 and CDR2: MNHNS, SASEGT. CDR3 sequence reads: CASNDLRDRGGYEQYF. CDR3 coding DNA: TGTGCCAGCAATGACCTCCGGGACAGGGGGGGATACGAGCAGTACTTC.

This clonotype was seen more than once but under ten times. The chain has TRBV18 and TRBJ1-5; D possibly corresponds to TRBD1 (6 bases). The V end was cut by 3 bases, the J end by 0 bases, with 12 bases between. This CDR3 comprises 16 residues. The germline V gene encodes CDR1 KGHSH and CDR2 LQKENI. The CDR3 loop reads CASSPSAGDSNQPQHF. The CDR3 nucleotides read TGTGCCAGCTCACCGTCGGCAGGGGATAGCAATCAGCCCCAGCATTTT. The entire variable domain, with the rest obtained from reference TRBV18 and TRBJ1-5, is as follows: NAGVMQNPRHLVRRRGQEARLRCSPMKGHSHVYWYRQLPEEGLKFMVYLQKENIIDESGMPKERFSAEFPKEGPSILRIQQVVRGDSAAYFCASSPSAGDSNQPQHFGDGTRLSIL.

Ten or more counts support this clonotype. The rearrangement joins TRBV20-1 to TRBJ2-7; 10 nucleotides line up with TRBD1. The J segment lost 7 bases and the V segment lost 0 bases, leaving 9 bases of the junction unmatched. Germline V gene data show CDR1 as DFQATT and CDR2 as SNEGSKA (reference sequence). This CDR3 comprises 15 residues. The CDR3 loop is CSARDRTGGSVEQYF. The CDR3 coding sequence is TGCAGTGCTAGAGACAGGACAGGGGGTTCGGTGGAGCAGTACTTC.

This clonotype showed up many times. The genes are TRBV19 and TRBJ1-1; no definite D call. Germline CDR1 LNHDA, CDR2 SQIVND (reference sequence). V was pared by 7 bases and J by 8 bases, with 20 bases between. The CDR3 runs to 14 residues. The CDR3 region is CASMNGAPSREAFF. The CDR3 bases are TGTGCCAGTATGAACGGTGCCCCCTCGCGAGAAGCTTTCTTT.

There are many counts of this clonotype. The chain carries TRBV12-3 or TRBV12-4 and TRBJ2-1, with D possibly matching TRBD1 (6 bases). Trimming removed 4 bases at V and 5 bases at J, with 21 bases between. The CDR3 consists of 17 residues. CDR3 in amino acids: CASSSRPGTRGDNEQFF. CDR3 sequence (DNA): TGTGCCAGCAGTTCCCGTCCCGGGACAAGGGGTGACAATGAGCAGTTCTTC.

On this clonotype: Sequence at one end of the junction differs from germline and may be a read error. V is TRBV4-2 and J is TRBJ1-5; 8 bases align to TRBD1. From germline, CDR1 is LGHNA and CDR2 YNFKEQ. The CDR3 extends over 15 amino acids. The CDR3 DNA reads as TGTGCCAGCAGCCAGGACAGGGATGGGAATAAGACCCAGAATTTT. Its translation: CASSQDRDGNKTQNF.

This clonotype came up many times. This rearrangement joins TRBV20-1 to TRBJ2-1; 8 bases align to TRBD2. V shed 2 bases, J shed 2 bases, and the junction held 8 bases outside the gene matches. The length of the CDR3 is 16 residues. CDR1 and CDR2 (germline): DFQATT, SNEGSKA (reference sequence). The CDR3 nucleotides are TGCAGTGCTAGACTATCAATTAGCGGGGCCTACAATGAGCAGTTCTTC. Amino acids: CSARLSISGAYNEQFF.

This clonotype was recorded many times. The rearrangement uses TRBV20-1 and TRBJ2-3; possibly TRBD2 for D (5 bases). The germline gives CDR1 DFQATT, CDR2 SNEGSKA (reference sequence). CDR3 length: 17 amino acids. Trimming took 0 bases from V and 3 from J, leaving 19 bases between them. CDR3 protein: CSARDLKDGLATDTQYF. The CDR3 DNA sequence: TGCAGTGCTAGAGATTTGAAAGACGGGCTAGCTACAGATACGCAGTATTTT.

This clonotype showed up many times. The J gene is TRBJ2-1, the V gene TRBV14; possible D gene TRBD2, 6 bases. The germline V gene has CDR1 SGHDN and CDR2 FVKESK. The V and J ends lost 2 bases and 1 base respectively, with 12 bases between them. The CDR3 totals 16 residues. The CDR3 DNA is TGTGCCAGCAGCCAATTCGGGAGCCCTTCCTACAATGAGCAGTTCTTC. Translated, it gives CASSQFGSPSYNEQFF.

This clonotype was detected ten times or more. The chain uses TRBV7-2 and TRBJ2-1; 7 positions agree with TRBD2. The germline gives CDR1 SGHTA, CDR2 FQGNSA. The V gene end was trimmed by 0 bases and the J gene end by 7 bases; junction bases not matched to a gene: 6. The CDR3 is 15 amino acids. CDR3 sequence (DNA): TGTGCCAGCAGCTTAGCGGGAGGGCGACGGAATGAGCAGTTCTTC. This sequence encodes CASSLAGGRRNEQFF.

This clonotype has at least ten counts. J is TRBJ1-1 and V is TRBV5-6, with a tentative D call TRBD1 (6 bases). The CDR3 covers 15 residues. Germline loops: CDR1 SGHDT, CDR2 YYEEEE. Trimming removed 1 base at V and 1 base at J, with 11 bases between. The CDR3 loop is CASSLRYRANTEAFF. The CDR3, as DNA: TGTGCCAGCAGCTTGAGGTACAGGGCGAACACTGAAGCTTTCTTT.

This clonotype appeared many times. The rearrangement links TRBV20-1 to TRBJ1-2; maybe TRBD1 (5 bases). Per the germline V gene, CDR1 is DFQATT and CDR2 is SNEGSKA (reference sequence). This CDR3 has 15 residues. Trimming shortened V by 1 base and J by 0 bases, and 12 bases separated the two germline ends. The CDR3 bases are TGCAGTGCTAGAGTTGGAGGGACTACTAACTATGGCTACACCTTC. It encodes CSARVGGTTNYGYTF.